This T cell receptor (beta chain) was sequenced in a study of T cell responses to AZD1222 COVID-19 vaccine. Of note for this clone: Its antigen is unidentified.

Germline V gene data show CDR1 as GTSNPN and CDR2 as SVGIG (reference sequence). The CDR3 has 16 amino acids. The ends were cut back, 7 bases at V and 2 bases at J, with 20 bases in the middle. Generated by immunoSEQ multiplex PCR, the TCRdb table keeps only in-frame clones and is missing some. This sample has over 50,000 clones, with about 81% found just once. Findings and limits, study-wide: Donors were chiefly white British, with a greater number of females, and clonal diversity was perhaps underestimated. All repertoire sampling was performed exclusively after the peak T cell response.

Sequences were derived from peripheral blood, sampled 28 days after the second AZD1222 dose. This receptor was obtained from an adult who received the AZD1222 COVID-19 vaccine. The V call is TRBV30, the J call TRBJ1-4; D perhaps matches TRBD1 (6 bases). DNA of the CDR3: TGTGCCTCTACTATCCAAACAGGGTTTACTAATGAAAAACTGTTTTTT. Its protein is CASTIQTGFTNEKLFF.